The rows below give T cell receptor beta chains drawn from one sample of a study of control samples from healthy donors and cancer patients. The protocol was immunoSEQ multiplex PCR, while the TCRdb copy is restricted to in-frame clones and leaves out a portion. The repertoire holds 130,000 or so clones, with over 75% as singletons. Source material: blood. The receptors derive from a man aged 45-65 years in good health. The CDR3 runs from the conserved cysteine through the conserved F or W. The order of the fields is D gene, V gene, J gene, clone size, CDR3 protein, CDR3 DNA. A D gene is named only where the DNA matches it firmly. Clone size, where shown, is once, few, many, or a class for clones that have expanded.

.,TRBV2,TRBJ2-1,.,CASSEQNWSYNEQFF,TGTGCCAGCAGTGAGCAAAACTGGTCCTACAATGAGCAGTTCTTC
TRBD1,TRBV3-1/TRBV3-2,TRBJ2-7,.,CASSQVGTGGLSSYEQYF,TGTGCCAGCAGCCAAGTTGGGACAGGGGGACTAAGCTCCTACGAGCAGTACTTC
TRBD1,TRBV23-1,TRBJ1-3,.,CASSSINRGLRNTIYF,TGCGCCAGCAGTTCTATTAACAGGGGGCTTAGAAACACCATATATTTT
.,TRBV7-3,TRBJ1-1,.,CASSLEAGGTEAFF,TGTGCCAGCAGCTTAGAGGCAGGAGGCACTGAAGCTTTCTTT
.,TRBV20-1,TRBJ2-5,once,CSARMIKTQYF,TGCAGTGCTAGGATGATTAAGACCCAGTACTTC
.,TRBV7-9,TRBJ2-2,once,CASSLLNTGELFF,TGTGCCAGCAGCTTACTGAACACCGGGGAGCTGTTTTTT
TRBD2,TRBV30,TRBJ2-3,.,CAWTSSGGATDTQYF,TGTGCCTGGACATCTAGCGGGGGGGCCACAGATACGCAGTATTTT
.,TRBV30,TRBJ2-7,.,CAWSAGHSYEQYF,TGTGCCTGGAGTGCGGGCCACTCCTACGAGCAGTACTTC
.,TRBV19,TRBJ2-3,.,CASRRESTDTQYF,TGTGCCAGTAGAAGGGAGAGTACAGATACGCAGTATTTT
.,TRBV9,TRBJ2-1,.,CASSPWGGTSHPDEQFF,TGTGCCAGCAGCCCATGGGGTGGGACGTCACATCCAGATGAGCAGTTCTTC
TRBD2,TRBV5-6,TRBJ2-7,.,CASSLALASGFGYEQYF,TGTGCCAGCAGCTTGGCGCTGGCTAGCGGTTTTGGGTACGAGCAGTACTTC
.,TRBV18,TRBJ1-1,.,CASSPPTPGVTEAFF,TGTGCCAGCTCACCACCGACCCCGGGGGTGACTGAAGCTTTCTTT
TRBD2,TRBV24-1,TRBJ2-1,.,CATSVRGWGGEQFF,TGTGCCACCAGTGTGCGGGGGTGGGGCGGTGAGCAGTTCTTC
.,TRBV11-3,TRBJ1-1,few,CASSPGLETEAFF,TGTGCCAGCAGCCCCGGTCTGGAGACTGAAGCTTTCTTT
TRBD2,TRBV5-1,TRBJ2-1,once,CASSTGTSGGSSEQFF,TGCGCCAGCAGCACGGGGACTAGCGGGGGGAGCAGTGAGCAGTTCTTC
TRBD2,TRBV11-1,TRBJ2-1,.,CASSSFERGQHNEQFF,TGTGCCAGCAGCTCCTTCGAGCGGGGTCAACACAATGAGCAGTTCTTC
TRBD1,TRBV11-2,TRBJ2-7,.,CASSLRGLAAHEQYF,TGTGCCAGCAGCTTAAGGGGGCTAGCCGCCCACGAGCAGTACTTC
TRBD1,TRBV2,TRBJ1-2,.,CASTPTGDGYTF,TGTGCCAGCACTCCGACAGGGGACGGCTACACCTTC
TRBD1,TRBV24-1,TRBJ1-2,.,CATSDPRQGDYGYTF,TGTGCCACCAGTGATCCCAGACAGGGAGACTATGGCTACACCTTC
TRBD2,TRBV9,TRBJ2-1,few,CASSPPLGGAVYNEQFF,TGTGCCAGCAGCCCACCCCTCGGGGGGGCCGTCTACAATGAGCAGTTCTTC
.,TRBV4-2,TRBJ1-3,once,CASSQEVSSGNTIYF,TGTGCCAGCAGCCAAGAAGTGAGCTCTGGAAACACCATATATTTT
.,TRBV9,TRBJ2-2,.,CATNRGGAGELFF,TGTGCCACCAACCGCGGAGGGGCCGGGGAGCTGTTTTTT
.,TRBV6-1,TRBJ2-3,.,CASSEGGDTQYF,TGTGCCAGCAGTGAAGGGGGAGATACGCAGTATTTT
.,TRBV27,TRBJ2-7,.,CASSLAERDGDEQYF,TGTGCCAGCAGTTTAGCGGAACGGGATGGGGACGAGCAGTACTTC
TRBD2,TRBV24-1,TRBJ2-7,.,CATSDRGGAYEQYF,TGTGCCACCAGTGATCGGGGGGGGGCCTACGAGCAGTACTTC
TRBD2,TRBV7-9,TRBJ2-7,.,CASSLDSGLASYEQYF,TGTGCCAGCAGCTTAGATTCGGGACTAGCGTCTTACGAGCAGTACTTC
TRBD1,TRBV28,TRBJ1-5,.,CASSLSGGGYSNQPQHF,TGTGCCAGCAGTTTATCAGGGGGCGGTTATAGCAATCAGCCCCAGCATTTT
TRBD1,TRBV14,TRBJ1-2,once,CASSQSGGSGYTF,TGTGCCAGCAGCCAATCAGGGGGCTCTGGCTACACCTTC
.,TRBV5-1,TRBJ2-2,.,CASSLVVTGELFF,TGCGCCAGCAGCTTGGTAGTCACCGGGGAGCTGTTTTTT
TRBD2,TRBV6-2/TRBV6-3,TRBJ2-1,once,CASSGLAAVNEQFF,TGTGCCAGCAGTGGACTAGCGGCAGTCAATGAGCAGTTCTTC
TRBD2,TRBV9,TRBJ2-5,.,CASSPGTSGGAGTQYF,TGTGCCAGCAGCCCGGGGACTAGCGGGGGGGCAGGGACCCAGTACTTC
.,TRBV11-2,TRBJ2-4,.,CASSEPLAKNIQYF,TGTGCCAGCAGCGAGCCTCTAGCCAAAAACATTCAGTACTTC
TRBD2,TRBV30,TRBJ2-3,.,CAWSVGRSGGTQSTDTQYF,TGTGCCTGGAGTGTAGGCAGGAGCGGGGGGACCCAAAGCACAGATACGCAGTATTTT
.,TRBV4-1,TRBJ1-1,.,CASRAGAEAFF,TGCGCCAGCAGAGCGGGCGCTGAAGCTTTCTTT
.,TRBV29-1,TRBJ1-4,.,CSGGVREKLFF,TGCAGCGGGGGAGTCCGGGAAAAACTGTTTTTT
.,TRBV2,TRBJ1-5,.,CASSRGARGGQPQHF,TGTGCCAGCAGTCGGGGGGCGCGGGGCGGACAGCCCCAGCATTTT
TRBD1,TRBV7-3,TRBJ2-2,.,CASSANPGQGAVGELFF,TGTGCCAGCAGCGCGAACCCGGGACAGGGGGCAGTCGGGGAGCTGTTTTTT
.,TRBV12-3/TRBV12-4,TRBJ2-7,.,CASAGTFTYEQYF,TGTGCCAGTGCCGGGACATTTACCTACGAGCAGTACTTC
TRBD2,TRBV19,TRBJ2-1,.,CASSLGLVAHEQFF,TGTGCCAGTAGTTTGGGACTAGTGGCCCATGAGCAGTTCTTC
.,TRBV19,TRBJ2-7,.,CASSIGLGYEQYF,TGTGCCAGTAGTATCGGGCTTGGGTACGAGCAGTACTTC
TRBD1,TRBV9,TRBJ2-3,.,CASSGQGEIADTQYF,TGTGCCAGCAGCGGACAGGGGGAAATCGCAGATACGCAGTATTTT
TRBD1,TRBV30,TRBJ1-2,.,CAWSETGFDGYTF,TGTGCCTGGAGCGAGACAGGGTTTGATGGCTACACCTTC
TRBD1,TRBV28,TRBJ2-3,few,CASSTTGQLNTDTQYF,TGTGCCAGCAGTACGACGGGACAGCTAAACACAGATACGCAGTATTTT
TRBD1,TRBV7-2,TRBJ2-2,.,CASSEQGENTGELFF,TGTGCCAGCAGCGAACAGGGGGAGAACACCGGGGAGCTGTTTTTT
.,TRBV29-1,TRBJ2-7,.,CSATTASGPLGEQYF,TGCAGCGCAACGACTGCATCCGGTCCGTTGGGCGAGCAGTACTTC
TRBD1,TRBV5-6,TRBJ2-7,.,CASSLADRGPEQYF,TGTGCCAGCAGCTTGGCGGACAGGGGGCCCGAGCAGTACTTC
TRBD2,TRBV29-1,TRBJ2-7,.,CSVDTRRAGEGFIQLSYEQYF,TGCAGCGTTGACACTAGGAGGGCGGGAGAAGGCTTTATCCAACTGTCCTACGAGCAGTACTTC
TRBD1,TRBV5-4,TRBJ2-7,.,CASSLEQGRVGEQYF,TGTGCCAGCAGCTTGGAACAGGGGCGTGTTGGCGAGCAGTACTTC
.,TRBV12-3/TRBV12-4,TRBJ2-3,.,CASRYVTTDTQYF,TGTGCCAGCAGATATGTGACCACAGATACGCAGTATTTT
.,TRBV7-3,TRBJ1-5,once,CASSLGDSNQPQHF,TGTGCCAGCAGCTTAGGGGATAGCAATCAGCCCCAGCATTTT